This T cell receptor (beta chain) was documented in a study of blood T cell repertoires in COVID-19. Study-level information: The origin of the acute and convalescent COVID-19 samples was the United States, Italy and Spain. The analysed material was cDNA or gDNA that came from T cells, B-cell-depleted T cells, or PBMCs.

In the authors' methods: Amplification from reference gene primers served as the basis for estimated nucleated cell counts. Sequencing used immunoSEQ multiplex PCR; TCRdb keeps in-frame clones, though not all of them. The DNA gave D and trimming, while V, J and clone size come from that table. The repertoire holds about 120,000 clones, with more than 70% as singletons. Looked up from germline, CDR1 is MNHNY and CDR2 is SVGAGI (reference sequence). This CDR3 is built from 16 residues. V was pared by 7 bases and J by 0 bases, with 16 bases between. While infection was still active, Seattle patients were enrolled and then followed longitudinally.

Sequencing used peripheral blood. This chain connects TRBV6-6 to TRBJ1-5, with D perhaps TRBD1 (6 bases). The TCR sequence derives from a woman in her sixties with COVID-19, enrolled during active disease. The CDR3 DNA follows: TGTGCCAGCACCTTGACAGGTTTTCATAGCAATCAGCCCCAGCATTTT. This encodes CASTLTGFHSNQPQHF.